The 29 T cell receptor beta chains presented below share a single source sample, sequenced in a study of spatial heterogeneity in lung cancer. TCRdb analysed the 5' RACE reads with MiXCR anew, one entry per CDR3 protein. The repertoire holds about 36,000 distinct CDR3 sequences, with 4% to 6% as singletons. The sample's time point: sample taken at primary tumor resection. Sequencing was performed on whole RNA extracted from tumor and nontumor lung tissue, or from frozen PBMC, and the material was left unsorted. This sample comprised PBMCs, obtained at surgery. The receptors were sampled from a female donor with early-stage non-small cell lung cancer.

The CDR3 reads CSARETSGTDTQYF. The CDR3 coding sequence is TGCAGTGCTAGAGAGACTAGCGGGACAGATACGCAGTATTTT. The rearrangement joins TRBV20-1 to TRBJ2-3; 10 bases fit TRBD2. The germline CDR1 and CDR2 sequences are DFQATT and SNEGSKA (reference sequence). Trimming at V came to 0 bases and at J to 3 bases, leaving 0 bases not matched to a gene. This CDR3 has 14 residues.

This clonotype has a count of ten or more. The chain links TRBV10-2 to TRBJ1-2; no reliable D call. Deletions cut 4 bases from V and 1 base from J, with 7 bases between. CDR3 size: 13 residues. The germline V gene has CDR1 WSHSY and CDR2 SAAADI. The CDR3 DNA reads TGCGCCAGCAGTGGGCAGATTAACTATGGCTACACCTTC. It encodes CASSGQINYGYTF.

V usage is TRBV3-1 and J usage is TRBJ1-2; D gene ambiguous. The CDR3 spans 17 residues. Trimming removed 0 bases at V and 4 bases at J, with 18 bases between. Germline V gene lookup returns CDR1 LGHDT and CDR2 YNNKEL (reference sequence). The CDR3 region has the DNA TGTGCCAGCAGCCAAGATAGGACTACTCATTTTTCCTATGGCTACACCTTC. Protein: CASSQDRTTHFSYGYTF.

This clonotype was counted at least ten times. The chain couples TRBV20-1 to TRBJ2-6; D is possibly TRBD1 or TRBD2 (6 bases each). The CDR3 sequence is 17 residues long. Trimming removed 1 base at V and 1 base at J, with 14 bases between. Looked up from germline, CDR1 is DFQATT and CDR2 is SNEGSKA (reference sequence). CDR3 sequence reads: CSARVGGGLSGANVLTF. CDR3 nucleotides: TGCAGTGCTAGAGTCGGGGGCGGACTTTCTGGGGCCAACGTCCTGACTTTC.

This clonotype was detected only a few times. CDR3 sequence reads: CASSRLGGDAEAFF. The CDR3 region has the DNA TGTGCCAGCTCACGCCTGGGGGGGGATGCTGAAGCTTTCTTT. The chain uses TRBV18 and TRBJ1-1; the D gene is possibly TRBD1 (5 bases). There are 14 residues in the CDR3. V dropped 4 bases and J dropped 6 bases, with 15 bases sitting between them. Germline loops: CDR1 KGHSH, CDR2 LQKENI.

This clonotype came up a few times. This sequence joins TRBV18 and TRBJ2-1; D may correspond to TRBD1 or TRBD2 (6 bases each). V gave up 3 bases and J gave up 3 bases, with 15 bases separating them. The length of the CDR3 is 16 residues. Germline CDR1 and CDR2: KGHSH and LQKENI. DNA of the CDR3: TGTGCCAGCTCACCGGGGGCGGGGACCTTCTACAATGAGCAGTTCTTC. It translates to CASSPGAGTFYNEQFF. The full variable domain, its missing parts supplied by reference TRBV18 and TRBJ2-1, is NAGVMQNPRHLVRRRGQEARLRCSPMKGHSHVYWYRQLPEEGLKFMVYLQKENIIDESGMPKERFSAEFPKEGPSILRIQQVVRGDSAAYFCASSPGAGTFYNEQFFGPGTRLTVL.

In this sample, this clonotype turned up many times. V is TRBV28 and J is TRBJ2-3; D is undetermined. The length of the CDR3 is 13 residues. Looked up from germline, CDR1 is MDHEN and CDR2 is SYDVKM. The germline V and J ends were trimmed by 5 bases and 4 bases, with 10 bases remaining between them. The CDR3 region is CASSLTPPDTQYF. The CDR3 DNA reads TGTGCCAGCAGTCTGACACCCCCAGATACGCAGTATTTT.

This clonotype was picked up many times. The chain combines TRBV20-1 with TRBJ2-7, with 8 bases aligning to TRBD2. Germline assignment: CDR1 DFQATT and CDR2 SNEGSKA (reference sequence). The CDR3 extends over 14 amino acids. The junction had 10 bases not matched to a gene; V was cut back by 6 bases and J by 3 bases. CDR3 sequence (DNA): TGCAGTGCGGTAAAGCGGGAGTCTCACTACGAGCAGTACTTC. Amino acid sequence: CSAVKRESHYEQYF.

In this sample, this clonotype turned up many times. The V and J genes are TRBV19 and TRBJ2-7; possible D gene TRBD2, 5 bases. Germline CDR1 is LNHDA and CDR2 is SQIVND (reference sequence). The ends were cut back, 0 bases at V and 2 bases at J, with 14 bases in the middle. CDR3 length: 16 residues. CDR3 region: CASSIDLRAAAYEQYF. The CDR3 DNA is TGTGCCAGTAGTATAGATCTGAGGGCCGCCGCCTACGAGCAGTACTTC.

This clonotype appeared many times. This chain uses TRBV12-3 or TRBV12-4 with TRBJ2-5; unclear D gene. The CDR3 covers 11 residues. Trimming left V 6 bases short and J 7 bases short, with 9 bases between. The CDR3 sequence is CASSLLGTQYF. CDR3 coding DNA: TGTGCCAGCAGCCTCCTGGGGACCCAGTACTTC.

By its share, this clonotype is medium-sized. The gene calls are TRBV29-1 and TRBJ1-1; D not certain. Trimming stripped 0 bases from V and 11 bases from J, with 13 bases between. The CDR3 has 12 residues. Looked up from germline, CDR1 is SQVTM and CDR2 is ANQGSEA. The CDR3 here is CSVEDGERPAFF. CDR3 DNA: TGCAGCGTTGAAGACGGGGAGCGACCCGCTTTCTTT.

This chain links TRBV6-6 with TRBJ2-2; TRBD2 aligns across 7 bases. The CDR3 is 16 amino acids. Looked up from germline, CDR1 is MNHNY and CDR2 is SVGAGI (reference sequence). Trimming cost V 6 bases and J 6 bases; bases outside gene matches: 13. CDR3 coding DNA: TGTGCCAGCAGACCGAACGACCGGGGGAGGGCCGGGGAGCTGTTTTTT. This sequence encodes CASRPNDRGRAGELFF.

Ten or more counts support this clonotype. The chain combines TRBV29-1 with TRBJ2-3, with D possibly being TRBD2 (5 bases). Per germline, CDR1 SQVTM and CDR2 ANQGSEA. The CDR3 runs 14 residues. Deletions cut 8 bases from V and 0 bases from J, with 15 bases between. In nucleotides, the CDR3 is TGCAGCTCCCTTGCGGTAGCGAGCACAGATACGCAGTATTTT. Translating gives CSSLAVASTDTQYF.

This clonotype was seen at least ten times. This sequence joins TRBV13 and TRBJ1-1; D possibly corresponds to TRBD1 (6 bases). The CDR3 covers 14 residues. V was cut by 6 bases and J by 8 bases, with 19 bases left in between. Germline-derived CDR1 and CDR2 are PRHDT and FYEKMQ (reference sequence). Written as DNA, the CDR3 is TGTGCCAGCAGGGACCGTGGCGGGACAAAGGAAGCTTTCTTT. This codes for CASRDRGGTKEAFF.

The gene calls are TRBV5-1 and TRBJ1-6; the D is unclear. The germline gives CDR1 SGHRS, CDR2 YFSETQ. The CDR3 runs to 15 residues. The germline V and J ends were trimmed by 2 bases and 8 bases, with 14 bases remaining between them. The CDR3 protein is CASSLNIRRDSPLHF. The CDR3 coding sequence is TGCGCCAGCAGCTTAAACATCCGCCGGGATTCACCCCTCCACTTT.

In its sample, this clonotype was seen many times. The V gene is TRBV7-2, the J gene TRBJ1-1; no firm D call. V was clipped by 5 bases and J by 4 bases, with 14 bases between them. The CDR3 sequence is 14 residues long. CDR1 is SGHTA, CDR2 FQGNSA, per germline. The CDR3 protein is CASSPAPSGTEAFF. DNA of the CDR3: TGTGCCAGCAGCCCCGCCCCCTCGGGCACTGAAGCTTTCTTT.

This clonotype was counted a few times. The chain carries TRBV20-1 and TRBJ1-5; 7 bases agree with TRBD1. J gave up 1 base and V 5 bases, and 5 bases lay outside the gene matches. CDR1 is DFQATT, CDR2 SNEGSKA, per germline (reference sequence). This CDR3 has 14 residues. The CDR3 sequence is CSAGDRRSNQPQHF. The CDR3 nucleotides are TGCAGTGCTGGGGACAGACGAAGCAATCAGCCCCAGCATTTT.

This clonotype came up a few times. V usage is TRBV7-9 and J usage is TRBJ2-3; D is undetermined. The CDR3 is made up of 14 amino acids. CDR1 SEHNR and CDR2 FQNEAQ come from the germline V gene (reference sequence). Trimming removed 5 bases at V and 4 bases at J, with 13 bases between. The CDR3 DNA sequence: TGTGCCAGCAGCCGATTTACGGTGGCAGATACGCAGTATTTT. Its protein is CASSRFTVADTQYF.

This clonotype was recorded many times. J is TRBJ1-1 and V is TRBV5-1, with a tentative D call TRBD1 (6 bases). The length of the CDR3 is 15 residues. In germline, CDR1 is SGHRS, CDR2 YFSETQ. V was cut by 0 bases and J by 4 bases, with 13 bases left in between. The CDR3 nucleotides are TGCGCCAGCAGCTTGGATAGGCAGGGGAGCACTGAAGCTTTCTTT. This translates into CASSLDRQGSTEAFF.

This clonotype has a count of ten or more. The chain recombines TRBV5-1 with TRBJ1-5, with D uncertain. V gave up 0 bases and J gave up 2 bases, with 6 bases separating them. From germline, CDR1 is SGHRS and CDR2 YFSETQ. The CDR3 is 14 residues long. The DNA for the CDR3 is TGCGCCAGCAGCTTGGAGTGGGGCAATCAGCCCCAGCATTTT. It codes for CASSLEWGNQPQHF.

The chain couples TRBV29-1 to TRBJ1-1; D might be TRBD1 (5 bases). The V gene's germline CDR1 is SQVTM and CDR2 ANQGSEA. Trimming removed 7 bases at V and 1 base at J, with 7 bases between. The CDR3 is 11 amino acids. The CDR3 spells CSGTGNTEAFF. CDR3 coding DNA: TGCAGCGGTACAGGGAACACTGAAGCTTTCTTT.

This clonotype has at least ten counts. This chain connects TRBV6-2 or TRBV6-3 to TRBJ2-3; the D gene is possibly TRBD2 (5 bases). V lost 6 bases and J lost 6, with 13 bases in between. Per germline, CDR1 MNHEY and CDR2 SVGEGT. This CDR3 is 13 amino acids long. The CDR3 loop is CASSKDSSDTQYF. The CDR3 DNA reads TGTGCCAGCAGCAAGGACTCCTCGGATACGCAGTATTTT.

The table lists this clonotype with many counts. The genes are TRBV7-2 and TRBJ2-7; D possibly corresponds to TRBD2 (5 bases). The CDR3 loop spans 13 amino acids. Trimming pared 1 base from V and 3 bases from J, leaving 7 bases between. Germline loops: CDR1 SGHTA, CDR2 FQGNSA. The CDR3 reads CASSLGRVYEQYF. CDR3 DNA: TGTGCCAGCAGCTTAGGGCGGGTCTACGAGCAGTACTTC.

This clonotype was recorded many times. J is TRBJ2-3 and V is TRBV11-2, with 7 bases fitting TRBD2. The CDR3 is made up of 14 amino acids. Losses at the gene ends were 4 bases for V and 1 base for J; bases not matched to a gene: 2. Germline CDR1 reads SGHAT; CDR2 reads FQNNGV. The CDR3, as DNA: TGTGCCAGCAGCTACACTAGCGGCACAGATACGCAGTATTTT. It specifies CASSYTSGTDTQYF.

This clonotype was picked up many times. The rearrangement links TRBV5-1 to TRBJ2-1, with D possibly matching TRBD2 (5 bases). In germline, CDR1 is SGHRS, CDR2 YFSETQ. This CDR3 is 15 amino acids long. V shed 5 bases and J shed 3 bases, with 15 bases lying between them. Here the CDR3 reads CASSLGTTIYNEQFF. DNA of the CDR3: TGCGCCAGCAGTCTTGGCACGACTATCTACAATGAGCAGTTCTTC.

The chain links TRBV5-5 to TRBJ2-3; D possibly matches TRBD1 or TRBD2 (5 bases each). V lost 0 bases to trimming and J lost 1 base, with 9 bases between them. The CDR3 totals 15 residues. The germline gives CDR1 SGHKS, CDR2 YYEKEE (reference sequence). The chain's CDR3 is CASSLDGAGTDTQYF. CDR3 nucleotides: TGTGCCAGCAGCTTGGACGGGGCGGGCACAGATACGCAGTATTTT.

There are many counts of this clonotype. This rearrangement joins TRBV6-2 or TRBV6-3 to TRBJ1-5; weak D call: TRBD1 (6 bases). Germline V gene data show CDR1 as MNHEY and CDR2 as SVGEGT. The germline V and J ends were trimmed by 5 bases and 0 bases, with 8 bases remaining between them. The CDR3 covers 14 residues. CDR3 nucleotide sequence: TGTGCCAGCAGTACAGGGAATAGCAATCAGCCCCAGCATTTT. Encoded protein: CASSTGNSNQPQHF.

The DNA for the CDR3 is TGTGCCTACGGGGGGAAGGGCGCAGATACGCAGTATTTT. Its protein is CAYGGKGADTQYF. V is TRBV30 and J is TRBJ2-3; the match to TRBD2 covers 7 bases. The V gene's germline CDR1 is GTSNPN and CDR2 SVGIG (reference sequence). The CDR3 has 13 amino acids. With 7 bases clipped from V and 4 bases from J, the junction kept 8 bases outside the gene matches.

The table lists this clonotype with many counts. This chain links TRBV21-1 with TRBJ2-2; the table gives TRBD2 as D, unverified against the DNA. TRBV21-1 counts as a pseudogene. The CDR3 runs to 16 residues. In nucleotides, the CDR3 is TGTGCCAGCAGCAAAGCACTAGCGGGAGCAATCGGGGAGCTGTTTTTT. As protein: CASSKALAGAIGELFF.